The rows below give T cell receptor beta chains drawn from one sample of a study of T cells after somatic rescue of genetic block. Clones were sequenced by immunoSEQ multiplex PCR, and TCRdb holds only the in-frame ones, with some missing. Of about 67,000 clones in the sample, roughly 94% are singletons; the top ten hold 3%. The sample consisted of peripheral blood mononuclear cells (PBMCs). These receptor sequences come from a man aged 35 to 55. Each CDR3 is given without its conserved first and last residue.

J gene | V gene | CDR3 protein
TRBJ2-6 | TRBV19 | ASSLSSGANVLT
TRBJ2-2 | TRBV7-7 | ASSHGLAGWNTGELF
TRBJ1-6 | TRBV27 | ASRTGTASSYNSPLH
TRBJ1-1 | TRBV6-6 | ASRATGVEAF
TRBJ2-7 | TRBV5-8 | ASSLAWAFEQY
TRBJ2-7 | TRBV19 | ASSIYPSSYEQY
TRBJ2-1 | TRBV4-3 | ASSQDLASGTRYNEQF
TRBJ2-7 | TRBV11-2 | ASSLEGTGGYEQY
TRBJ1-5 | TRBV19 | ASSPTNQPQH
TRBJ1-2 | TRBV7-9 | ASSESQGARGYT
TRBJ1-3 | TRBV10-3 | AISDQGRVGNTIY
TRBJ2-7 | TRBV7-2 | ASSLVYEQY
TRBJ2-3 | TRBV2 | ASSEGLAETYTDTQY
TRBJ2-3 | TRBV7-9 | ASSLNWLGGQY
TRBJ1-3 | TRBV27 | ASSLRDRGGVGNTIY
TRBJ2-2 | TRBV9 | ASSVQGPSGGAHGELF
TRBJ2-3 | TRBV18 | ASSPQAGQSTDTQY
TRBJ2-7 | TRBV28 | ASSLRGERSYEQY
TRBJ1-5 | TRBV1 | TSSHLDRDDQPQH
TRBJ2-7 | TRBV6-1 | ASSEGPSPSYEQY
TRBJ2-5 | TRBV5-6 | ASSLMSGYGETQY
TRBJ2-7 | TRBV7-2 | ASSLGRKSYEQY
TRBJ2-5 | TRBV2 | ASSAGGAQETQY
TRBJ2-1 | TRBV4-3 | ASSQTGTTLWNEQF
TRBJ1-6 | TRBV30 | AWNPMMGGDSPLH
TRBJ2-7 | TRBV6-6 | ASRDSGSLTYEQY
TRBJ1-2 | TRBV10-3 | AISEHDRNYGYT
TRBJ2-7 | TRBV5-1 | ASSSGLASSSYEQY
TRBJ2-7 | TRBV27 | ASSLSQSRGEQY
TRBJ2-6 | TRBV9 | ASSASGANVLT
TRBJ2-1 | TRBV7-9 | ASSLPIRLAVNNEQF
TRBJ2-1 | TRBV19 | ASSAGTGIDEQF
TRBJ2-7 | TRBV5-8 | ASSLNSYEQY
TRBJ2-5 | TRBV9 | ASSKVGQGEVRETQY
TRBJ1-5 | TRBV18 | ASSPLGTTDQPQH
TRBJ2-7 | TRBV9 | ASSVAPAYEQY
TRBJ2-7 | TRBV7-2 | ASSLKDSTYEQY
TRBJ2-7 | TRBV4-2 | ASSPGAGQY
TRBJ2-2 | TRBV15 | ATSRGDAVKLF
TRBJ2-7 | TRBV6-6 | ASIQDGTAYEQY
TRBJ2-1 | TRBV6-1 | ASSEAQGMGDEQF
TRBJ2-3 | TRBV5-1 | ASRLGGRESDTQY
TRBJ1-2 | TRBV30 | AWSRDLGYGYT
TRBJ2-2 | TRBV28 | ASSSGTANTGELF
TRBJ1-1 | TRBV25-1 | ASRIEHTEAF
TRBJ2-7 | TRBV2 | ASREIGGQPYEQY
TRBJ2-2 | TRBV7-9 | ASSWTGRELF
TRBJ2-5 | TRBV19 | ASSISGPQTYQETQY
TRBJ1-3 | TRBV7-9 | ASSLGDRTSGNTIY
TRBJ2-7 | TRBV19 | ARDWGQLLNEQY
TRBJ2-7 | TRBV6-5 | ASSYSAGNYEQY
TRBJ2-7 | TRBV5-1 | ASSLMGSEQY
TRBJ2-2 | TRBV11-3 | ASSLDHGELF